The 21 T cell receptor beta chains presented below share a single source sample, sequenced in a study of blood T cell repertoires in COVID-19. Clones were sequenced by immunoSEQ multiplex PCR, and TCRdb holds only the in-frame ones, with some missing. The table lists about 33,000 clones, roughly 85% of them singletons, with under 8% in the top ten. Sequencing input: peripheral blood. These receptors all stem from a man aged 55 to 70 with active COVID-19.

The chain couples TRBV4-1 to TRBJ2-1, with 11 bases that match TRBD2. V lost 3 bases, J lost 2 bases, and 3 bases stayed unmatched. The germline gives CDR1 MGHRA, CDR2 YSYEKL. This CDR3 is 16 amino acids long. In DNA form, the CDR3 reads TGCGCCAGCAGCCATAATAGCGGGAGGGCCTACAATGAGCAGTTCTTC. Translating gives CASSHNSGRAYNEQFF.

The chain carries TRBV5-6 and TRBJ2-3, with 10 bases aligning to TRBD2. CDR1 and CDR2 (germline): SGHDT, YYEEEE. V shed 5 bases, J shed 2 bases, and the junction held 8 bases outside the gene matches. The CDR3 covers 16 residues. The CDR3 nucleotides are TGTGCCAGCAGAGTAATAGCGGGAGGAAACACAGATACGCAGTATTTT. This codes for CASRVIAGGNTDTQYF.

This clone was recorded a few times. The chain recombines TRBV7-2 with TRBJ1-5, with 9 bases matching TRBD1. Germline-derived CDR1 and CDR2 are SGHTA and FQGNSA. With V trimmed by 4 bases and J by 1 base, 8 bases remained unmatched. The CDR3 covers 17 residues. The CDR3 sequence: CASSSRQGGRSNQPQHF. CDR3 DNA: TGTGCCAGCAGCTCAAGACAGGGGGGCCGGAGCAATCAGCCCCAGCATTTT.

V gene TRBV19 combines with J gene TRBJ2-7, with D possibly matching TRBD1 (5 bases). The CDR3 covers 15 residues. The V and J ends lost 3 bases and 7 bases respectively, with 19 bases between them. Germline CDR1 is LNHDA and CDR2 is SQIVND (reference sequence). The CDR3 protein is CASSMQGPGLGEQYF. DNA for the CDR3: TGTGCCAGTAGTATGCAGGGCCCGGGTCTGGGGGAGCAGTACTTC. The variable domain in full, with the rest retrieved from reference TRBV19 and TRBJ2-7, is DGGITQSPKYLFRKEGQNVTLSCEQNLNHDAMYWYRQDPGQGLRLIYYSQIVNDFQKGDIAEGYSVSREKKESFPLTVTSAQKNPTAFYLCASSMQGPGLGEQYFGPGTRLTVT.

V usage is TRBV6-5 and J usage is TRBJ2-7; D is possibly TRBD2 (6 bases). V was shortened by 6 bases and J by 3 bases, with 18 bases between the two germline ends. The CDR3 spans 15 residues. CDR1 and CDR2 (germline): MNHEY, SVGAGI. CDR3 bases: TGTGCCAGCAGCTCTCCGGGAGAGGCCTTCTACGAGCAGTACTTC. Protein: CASSSPGEAFYEQYF.

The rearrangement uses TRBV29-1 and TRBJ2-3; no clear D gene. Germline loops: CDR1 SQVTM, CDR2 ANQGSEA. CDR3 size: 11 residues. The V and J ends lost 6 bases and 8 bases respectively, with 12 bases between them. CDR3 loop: CSVVIVGTQYF. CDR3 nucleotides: TGCAGCGTCGTGATAGTTGGTACGCAGTATTTT.

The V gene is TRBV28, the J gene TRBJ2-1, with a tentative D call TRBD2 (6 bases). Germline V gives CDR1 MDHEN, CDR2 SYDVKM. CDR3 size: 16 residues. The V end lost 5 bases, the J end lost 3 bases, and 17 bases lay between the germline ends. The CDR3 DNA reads TGTGCCAGCAGTATAATAGCGGCCCTTTTCTACAATGAGCAGTTCTTC. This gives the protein CASSIIAALFYNEQFF.

CDR3 loop: CASSFSGTYGYTF. CDR3 sequence (DNA): TGTGCCAGCAGTTTTTCGGGTACCTATGGCTACACCTTC. The chain has TRBV28 and TRBJ1-2, with D unresolved. The CDR3 spans 13 residues. V gave up 3 bases and J gave up 4 bases, with 9 bases separating them. Germline assignment: CDR1 MDHEN and CDR2 SYDVKM.

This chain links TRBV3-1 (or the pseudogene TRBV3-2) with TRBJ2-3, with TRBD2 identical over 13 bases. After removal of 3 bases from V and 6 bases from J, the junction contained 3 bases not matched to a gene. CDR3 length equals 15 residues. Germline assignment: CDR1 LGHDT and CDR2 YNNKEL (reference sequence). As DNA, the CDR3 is TGTGCCAGCAGCCACAAGGGACTAGCGGGGGATACGCAGTATTTT. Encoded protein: CASSHKGLAGDTQYF.

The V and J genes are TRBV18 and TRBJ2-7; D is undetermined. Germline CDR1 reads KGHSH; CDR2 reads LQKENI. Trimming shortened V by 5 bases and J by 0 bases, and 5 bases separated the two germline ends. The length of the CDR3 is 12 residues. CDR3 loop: CASSSLSYEQYF. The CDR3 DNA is TGTGCCAGCTCATCCCTCTCCTACGAGCAGTACTTC.

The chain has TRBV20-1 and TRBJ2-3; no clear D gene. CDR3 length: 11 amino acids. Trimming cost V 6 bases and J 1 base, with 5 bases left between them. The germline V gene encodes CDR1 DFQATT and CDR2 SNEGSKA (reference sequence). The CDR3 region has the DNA TGCAGTGCCCAGGGCACAGATACGCAGTATTTT. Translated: CSAQGTDTQYF.

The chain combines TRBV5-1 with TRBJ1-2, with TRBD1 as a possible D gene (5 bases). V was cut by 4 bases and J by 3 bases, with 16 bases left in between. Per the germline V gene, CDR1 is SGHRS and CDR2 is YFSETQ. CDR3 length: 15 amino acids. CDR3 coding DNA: TGCGCCAGCAGCCAAGGAGGGCGGGGCGACTATGGCTACACCTTC. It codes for CASSQGGRGDYGYTF.

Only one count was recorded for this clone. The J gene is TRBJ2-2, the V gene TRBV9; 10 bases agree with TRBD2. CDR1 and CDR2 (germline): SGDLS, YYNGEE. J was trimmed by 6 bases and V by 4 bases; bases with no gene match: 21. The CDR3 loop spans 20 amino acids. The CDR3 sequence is CASSLKREGRCLAYPGELFF. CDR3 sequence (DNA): TGTGCCAGCAGCTTAAAGCGGGAGGGCCGTTGTCTCGCTTATCCCGGGGAGCTGTTTTTT.

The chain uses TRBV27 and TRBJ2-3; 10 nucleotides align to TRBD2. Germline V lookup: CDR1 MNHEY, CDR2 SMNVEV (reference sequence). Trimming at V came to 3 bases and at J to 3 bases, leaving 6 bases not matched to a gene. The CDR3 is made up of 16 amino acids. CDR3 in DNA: TGTGCCAGCAGTTTCCGAGCGGGAGGGAGGACAGATACGCAGTATTTT. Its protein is CASSFRAGGRTDTQYF.

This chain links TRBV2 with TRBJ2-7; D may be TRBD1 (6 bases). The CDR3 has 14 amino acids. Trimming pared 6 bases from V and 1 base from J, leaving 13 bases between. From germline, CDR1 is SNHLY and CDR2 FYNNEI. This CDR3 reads CASRVPGASYEQYF. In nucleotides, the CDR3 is TGTGCCAGCAGAGTACCAGGGGCATCCTACGAGCAGTACTTC.

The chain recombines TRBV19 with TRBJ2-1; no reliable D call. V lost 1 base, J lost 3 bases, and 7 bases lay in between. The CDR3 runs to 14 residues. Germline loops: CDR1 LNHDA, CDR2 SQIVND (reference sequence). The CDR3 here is CASSIALDYNEQFF. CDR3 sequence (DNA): TGTGCCAGTAGTATAGCTCTAGACTACAATGAGCAGTTCTTC.

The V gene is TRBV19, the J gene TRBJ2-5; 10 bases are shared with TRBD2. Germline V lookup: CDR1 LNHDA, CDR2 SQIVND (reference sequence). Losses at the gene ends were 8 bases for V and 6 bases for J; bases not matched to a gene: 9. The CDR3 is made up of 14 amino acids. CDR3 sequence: CASSGASGRQTQYF. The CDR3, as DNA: TGTGCCAGTTCAGGGGCTAGCGGGAGACAGACCCAGTACTTC.

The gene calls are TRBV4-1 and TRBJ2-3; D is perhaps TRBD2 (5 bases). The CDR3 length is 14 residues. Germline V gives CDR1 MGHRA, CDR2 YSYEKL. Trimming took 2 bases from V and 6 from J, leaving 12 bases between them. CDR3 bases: TGCGCCAGCAGCCAAACTCCTAGCATGGATACGCAGTATTTT. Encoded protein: CASSQTPSMDTQYF.

The CDR3: CATSDAQVVQPQHF. DNA for the CDR3: TGTGCCACCAGTGATGCTCAGGTGGTTCAGCCCCAGCATTTT. The gene calls are TRBV24-1 and TRBJ1-5; D is unresolved. V shed 3 bases and J shed 6 bases, with 11 bases lying between them. CDR3 length equals 14 residues. CDR1 KGHDR and CDR2 SFDVKD come from the germline V gene.

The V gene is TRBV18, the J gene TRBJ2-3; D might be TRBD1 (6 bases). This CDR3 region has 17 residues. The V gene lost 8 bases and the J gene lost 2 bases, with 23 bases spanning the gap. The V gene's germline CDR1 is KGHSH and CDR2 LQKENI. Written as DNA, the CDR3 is TGTGCCAGCGCCCTTAAACCGGGACAACACTACACAGATACGCAGTATTTT. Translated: CASALKPGQHYTDTQYF.

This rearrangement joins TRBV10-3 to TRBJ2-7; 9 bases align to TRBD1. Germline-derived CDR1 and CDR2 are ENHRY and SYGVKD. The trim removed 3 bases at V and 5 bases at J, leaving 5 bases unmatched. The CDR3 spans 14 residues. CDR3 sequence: CAISDPDRGNEQYF. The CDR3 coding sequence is TGTGCCATCAGTGACCCGGACAGGGGAAACGAGCAGTACTTC.